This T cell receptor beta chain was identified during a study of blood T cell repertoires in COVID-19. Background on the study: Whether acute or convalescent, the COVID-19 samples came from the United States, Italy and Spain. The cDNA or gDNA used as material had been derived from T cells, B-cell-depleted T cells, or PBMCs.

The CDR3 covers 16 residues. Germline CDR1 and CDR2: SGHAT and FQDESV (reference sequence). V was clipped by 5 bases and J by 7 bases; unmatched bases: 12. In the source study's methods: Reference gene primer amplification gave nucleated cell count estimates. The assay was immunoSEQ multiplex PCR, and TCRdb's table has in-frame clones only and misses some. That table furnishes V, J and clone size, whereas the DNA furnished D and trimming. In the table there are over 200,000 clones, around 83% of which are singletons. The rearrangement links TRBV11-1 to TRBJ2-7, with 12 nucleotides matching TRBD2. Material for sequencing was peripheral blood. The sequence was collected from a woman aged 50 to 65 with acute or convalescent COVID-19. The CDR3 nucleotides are TGTGCCAGCAGCCCACAAGGGACTAGCGGGCCGAGAGAGCAGTACTTC. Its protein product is CASSPQGTSGPREQYF.